A selection of T cell receptor beta chains follows, all from one sample in a study of blood T cell repertoires in COVID-19. Libraries were prepared by immunoSEQ multiplex PCR; TCRdb keeps only in-frame clonotypes and omits some of them. The repertoire holds 150,000 to 200,000 clones, about four fifths seen once, with less than 20% in the top ten. Sequenced sample: PBMCs or T cells enriched from blood (not recorded which). The receptors derive from a man aged 60 to 69 who had recovered from COVID-19. Each CDR3 is given with its conserved first and last residue. D genes are given only for firm matches.

d_call: .
j_call: TRBJ2-6
v_call: TRBV5-1
cdr3_aa: CASSLDGSGANVLTF

d_call: .
j_call: TRBJ2-2
v_call: TRBV5-1
cdr3_aa: CASSPKEIKNTGELFF

d_call: .
j_call: TRBJ1-5
v_call: TRBV5-1
cdr3_aa: CASSTVGGSNQPQHF

d_call: .
j_call: TRBJ2-5
v_call: TRBV10-3
cdr3_aa: CAISESIFRGRETQYF

d_call: .
j_call: TRBJ1-4
v_call: TRBV7-2
cdr3_aa: CASSERGGRYEKLFF

d_call: TRBD1
j_call: TRBJ2-7
v_call: TRBV5-1
cdr3_aa: CASSRGDRGIPEQYF

d_call: .
j_call: TRBJ1-5
v_call: TRBV19
cdr3_aa: CASRYRGNQPQHF

d_call: .
j_call: TRBJ1-5
v_call: TRBV5-6
cdr3_aa: CASKRGVRPEQPQHF

d_call: TRBD2
j_call: TRBJ2-7
v_call: TRBV7-2
cdr3_aa: CASSLEEREIYEQYF

d_call: TRBD2
j_call: TRBJ2-1
v_call: TRBV27
cdr3_aa: CASSFRLADFSYNEQFF

d_call: TRBD1
j_call: TRBJ2-7
v_call: TRBV6-5
cdr3_aa: CASSLDRVLNEQYF

d_call: TRBD2
j_call: TRBJ2-2
v_call: TRBV5-1
cdr3_aa: CASSKTSLSTGELFF

d_call: TRBD2
j_call: TRBJ2-1
v_call: TRBV28
cdr3_aa: CASIEGLAGEAPYNEQFF

d_call: TRBD2
j_call: TRBJ2-7
v_call: TRBV5-6
cdr3_aa: CASSLVGGTAYEQYF

d_call: TRBD2
j_call: TRBJ2-7
v_call: TRBV28
cdr3_aa: CASSQAGGGSEQYF

d_call: TRBD1
j_call: TRBJ1-1
v_call: TRBV6-5
cdr3_aa: CASILRQGDGAFF

d_call: .
j_call: TRBJ2-6
v_call: TRBV12-2
cdr3_aa: CASPTGSGANVLTF

d_call: .
j_call: TRBJ1-5
v_call: TRBV29-1
cdr3_aa: CSVGAEGQPQHF

d_call: TRBD1
j_call: TRBJ1-6
v_call: TRBV15
cdr3_aa: CATSRDVVPTGRRSPLHF

d_call: .
j_call: TRBJ1-2
v_call: TRBV7-2
cdr3_aa: CASSLSLSVTANGYTF

d_call: .
j_call: TRBJ2-5
v_call: TRBV5-1
cdr3_aa: CASSWRTDQETQYF

d_call: .
j_call: TRBJ2-7
v_call: TRBV19
cdr3_aa: CASSIARDSYEQYF

d_call: TRBD2
j_call: TRBJ2-1
v_call: TRBV5-4
cdr3_aa: CASSPWGGDRPYNEQFF

d_call: TRBD1
j_call: TRBJ2-1
v_call: TRBV7-8
cdr3_aa: CASSSESRDRRNEQFF

d_call: TRBD2
j_call: TRBJ2-3
v_call: TRBV5-1
cdr3_aa: CASSLASGGADTQYF

d_call: TRBD1
j_call: TRBJ2-2
v_call: TRBV5-1
cdr3_aa: CASSSWTGMNTGELFF

d_call: TRBD1
j_call: TRBJ1-6
v_call: TRBV6-5
cdr3_aa: CASNRQGAGSSPLHF

d_call: TRBD2
j_call: TRBJ2-3
v_call: TRBV28
cdr3_aa: CASSSPPGWTSGGSTDTQYF

d_call: TRBD1
j_call: TRBJ1-1
v_call: TRBV20-1
cdr3_aa: CSASGTGLNTEAFF

d_call: TRBD1
j_call: TRBJ2-3
v_call: TRBV24-1
cdr3_aa: CATSESGQPGTDTQYF

d_call: TRBD2
j_call: TRBJ2-3
v_call: TRBV10-3
cdr3_aa: CAISAAEREAGYF

d_call: .
j_call: TRBJ1-2
v_call: TRBV6-5
cdr3_aa: CASRATGGYGYTF

d_call: .
j_call: TRBJ1-5
v_call: TRBV18
cdr3_aa: CASSPSNSNQPQHF

d_call: TRBD2
j_call: TRBJ2-1
v_call: TRBV28
cdr3_aa: CASIRTSGSWNEQFF

d_call: .
j_call: TRBJ2-3
v_call: TRBV19
cdr3_aa: CASSIGAGRDTQYF

d_call: .
j_call: TRBJ1-6
v_call: TRBV18
cdr3_aa: CASSSLPGSYNSPLHF

d_call: TRBD1
j_call: TRBJ1-2
v_call: TRBV19
cdr3_aa: CASRKRDRVSFDYGYTF